Listed below are T cell receptor beta chains from one sample, sequenced in a study of human T cells and chemical hapten exposure. One entry per CDR3 protein, called by TCRdb with MiXCR from the RACE reads. The data show about 350,000 distinct CDR3 sequences, with approximately 5.8% seen just once and roughly 8.2% held by the top ten. This material consisted of whole blood, taken in connection with sensitization to the hapten diphenylcyclopropenone (DPC). These receptors came from a woman aged 18-29 years with alopecia areata. Some clones in this sample may be carry-over from other donors' samples. The CDR3 runs from the conserved cysteine through the conserved F or W. The order of the fields is V gene, clone size, J gene, D gene, CDR3 protein, CDR3 DNA. D genes are given only for firm matches. Only part of the rows carry a size: once, few, many, or a class if the clone is expanded.

TRBV20-1	.	TRBJ2-3	TRBD2	CSALTSGGGTDTQYF	TGCAGTGCTCTGACTAGCGGGGGAGGAACAGATACGCAGTATTTT
TRBV7-2	.	TRBJ2-3	.	CASNPGSRPDTQYF	TGTGCCAGCAACCCGGGGAGCCGACCAGATACGCAGTATTTT
TRBV5-1	.	TRBJ2-2	.	CASRAWGDTGELFF	TGCGCCAGCAGAGCCTGGGGTGACACCGGGGAGCTGTTTTTT
TRBV6-1	many	TRBJ2-4	TRBD1	CASSEATGTGSIQYF	TGTGCCAGCAGTGAAGCGACCGGGACAGGATCCATTCAGTACTTC
TRBV12-3/TRBV12-4	many	TRBJ2-7	.	CASSLTGSSSYEQYF	TGTGCCAGCAGTTTAACGGGGTCCAGCTCCTACGAGCAGTACTTC
TRBV27	.	TRBJ2-1	.	CASSQGQGHNEQFF	TGTGCCAGCAGTCAGGGGCAGGGTCACAATGAGCAGTTCTTC
TRBV2	many	TRBJ2-3	.	CAGKGTASTDTQYF	TGTGCCGGCAAAGGGACTGCAAGCACAGATACGCAGTATTTT
TRBV27	.	TRBJ2-2	TRBD2	CASSSRGTRWNAGELFF	TGTGCCAGCAGTTCCAGAGGGACTAGATGGAATGCCGGGGAGCTGTTTTTT
TRBV5-1	.	TRBJ1-5	.	CASSSGWGQPQHF	TGCGCCAGCAGCTCGGGGTGGGGGCAGCCCCAGCATTTT
TRBV6-1	many	TRBJ2-3	TRBD2	CASKRGGRDTQYF	TGTGCCAGCAAGCGGGGGGGCCGAGATACGCAGTATTTT
TRBV25-1	.	TRBJ1-6	.	CASTLGVGPSPLHF	TGTGCCAGCACTTTGGGGGTGGGGCCTTCACCCCTCCACTTT
TRBV4-1	many	TRBJ1-2	.	CASSQDRIQNYGYTF	TGCGCCAGCAGCCAAGACCGAATTCAGAACTATGGCTACACCTTC
TRBV5-6	.	TRBJ1-1	.	CASSLRPSQGAFF	TGTGCCAGCAGCTTGAGACCCAGTCAAGGGGCTTTCTTT
TRBV9	many	TRBJ2-3	.	CASSGRQTLYTDTQYF	TGTGCCAGCAGCGGACGACAGACCCTTTACACAGATACGCAGTATTTT
TRBV29-1	few	TRBJ2-1	.	CSVDSGGPWSEQFF	TGCAGCGTTGACTCGGGGGGCCCTTGGAGTGAGCAGTTCTTC
TRBV6-5	few	TRBJ1-1	.	CASSYWGGRFF	TGTGCCAGCAGTTACTGGGGGGGGAGATTCTTT
TRBV28	many	TRBJ2-3	.	CASSRGGRSDTQYF	TGTGCCAGCAGTAGGGGGGGGCGCTCAGATACGCAGTATTTT
TRBV2	many	TRBJ2-5	TRBD1	CASGRDREETQYF	TGTGCCAGCGGGAGGGACAGGGAAGAGACCCAGTACTTC
TRBV6-5	many	TRBJ2-3	.	CASSLASGDPQYF	TGTGCCAGCAGTTTGGCGAGCGGAGACCCGCAGTATTTT
TRBV7-8	many	TRBJ2-3	TRBD1	CASSLLQGRPPTDTQYF	TGTGCCAGCAGCTTATTACAGGGGCGACCCCCGACAGATACGCAGTATTTT
TRBV6-5	.	TRBJ1-4	.	CASSYSTGREKLFF	TGTGCCAGCAGTTACTCGACAGGACGGGAAAAACTGTTTTTT
TRBV7-9	.	TRBJ2-5	.	CASSLALSRHQETQYF	TGTGCCAGCAGCTTAGCGCTCTCTCGCCACCAAGAGACCCAGTACTTC
TRBV7-9	many	TRBJ1-6	.	CASSLEQYNSPLHF	TGTGCCAGCAGCTTAGAACAATATAATTCACCCCTCCACTTT
TRBV29-1	.	TRBJ2-4	TRBD2	CSVGRGLAGGKNIQYF	TGCAGCGTTGGGCGCGGACTAGCGGGGGGGAAAAACATTCAGTACTTC
TRBV19	.	TRBJ2-1	TRBD1	CASSTPRGQGMHNEQFF	TGTGCCAGTAGTACCCCCCGGGGACAGGGTATGCACAATGAGCAGTTCTTC
TRBV7-2	few	TRBJ1-5	.	CASSLGHDQPQHF	TGTGCCAGCAGCTTGGGTCACGATCAGCCCCAGCATTTT
TRBV6-2/TRBV6-3	.	TRBJ1-6	TRBD1	CASTAFQAGQGDSPLHF	TGTGCCAGCACCGCCTTCCAGGCGGGACAGGGGGATTCACCCCTCCACTTT
TRBV6-2/TRBV6-3	few	TRBJ1-4	.	CASALGEKLFF	TGTGCCAGCGCTCTTGGTGAAAAACTGTTTTTT
TRBV7-9	few	TRBJ1-2	.	CASSLGSSPLNGYTF	TGTGCCAGCAGCTTAGGGTCCTCTCCGCTCAACGGCTACACCTTC
TRBV28	.	TRBJ1-5	TRBD1	CASSLSGIPTGGDQPQHF	TGTGCCAGCAGTTTATCCGGGATCCCCACAGGGGGCGATCAGCCCCAGCATTTT
TRBV5-1	.	TRBJ2-5	.	CASSLAGRSPATQYF	TGCGCCAGCAGCTTGGCCGGGCGGTCCCCGGCGACCCAGTACTTC
TRBV11-2	.	TRBJ1-2	.	CASSLVGGANYGYTF	TGTGCCAGCAGCTTAGTTGGGGGAGCTAACTATGGCTACACCTTC
TRBV28	.	TRBJ2-6	.	CASSPSLGGADVLTF	TGTGCCAGCAGTCCCAGCCTTGGAGGGGCCGACGTCCTGACTTTC
TRBV27	.	TRBJ1-1	TRBD1	CASSPGQGVWGEAFF	TGTGCCAGCAGCCCGGGACAGGGGGTATGGGGTGAAGCTTTCTTT
TRBV7-2	many	TRBJ2-3	TRBD2	CASITGSGGAPDTQYF	TGTGCCAGCATCACGGGTAGCGGGGGGGCCCCAGATACGCAGTATTTT
TRBV4-2	.	TRBJ2-3	TRBD2	CASSQYIGTSGGSDTQYF	TGTGCCAGCAGCCAATATATTGGGACTAGCGGGGGCTCAGATACGCAGTATTTT
TRBV2	.	TRBJ2-6	.	CASSDRTSGANVLTF	TGTGCCAGCAGTGATAGGACATCTGGGGCCAACGTCCTGACTTTC
TRBV20-1	.	TRBJ1-1	TRBD1	CSTRGWNTEAFF	TGCAGTACCAGGGGGTGGAACACTGAAGCTTTCTTT
TRBV24-1	few	TRBJ2-1	TRBD2	CATSDDSSGGSGNEQFF	TGTGCCACCAGTGATGATTCTAGCGGGGGGAGCGGCAATGAGCAGTTCTTC
TRBV7-2	few	TRBJ2-4	.	CASSPILAKNIQYF	TGTGCCAGCAGCCCAATTCTAGCCAAAAACATTCAGTACTTC
TRBV20-1	few	TRBJ2-7	.	CSAELLRRYEQYF	TGCAGCGCCGAACTTCTAAGGAGGTACGAGCAGTACTTC
TRBV5-1	few	TRBJ2-3	TRBD2	CASSLGSGGAVDTQYF	TGCGCCAGCAGCTTGGGAAGCGGGGGGGCAGTGGATACGCAGTATTTT
TRBV12-5	.	TRBJ1-2	TRBD1	CASGPRQGLFYGYTF	TGTGCTAGTGGTCCCAGACAGGGACTCTTCTATGGCTACACCTTC
TRBV7-2	few	TRBJ2-3	TRBD2	CASSSTSGDTQYF	TGTGCCAGCAGCTCTACTAGCGGTGATACGCAGTATTTT
TRBV6-6	many	TRBJ1-2	.	CASSYSMGYRDYGYTF	TGTGCCAGCAGTTACTCGATGGGATACAGGGACTATGGCTACACCTTC
TRBV9	many	TRBJ1-2	.	CASSKAETGYTF	TGTGCCAGCAGCAAAGCGGAGACGGGCTACACCTTC
TRBV7-2	.	TRBJ1-6	.	CASSWDGRNSPLHF	TGTGCCAGCAGTTGGGACGGTAGGAATTCACCCCTCCACTTT
TRBV7-9	.	TRBJ2-1	.	CASSLARPGTDEQFF	TGTGCCAGCAGCTTAGCGCGGCCGGGAACGGATGAGCAGTTCTTC
TRBV12-3/TRBV12-4	few	TRBJ2-7	.	CASSFLTGNYEQYF	TGTGCCAGCAGTTTCCTGACAGGTAACTACGAGCAGTACTTC
TRBV27	.	TRBJ1-1	.	CASSLSPWGQRDTEAFF	TGTGCCAGCAGTTTATCCCCCTGGGGGCAGAGAGACACTGAAGCTTTCTTT
TRBV3-1	.	TRBJ2-7	TRBD2	CASSHGLAKQYF	TGTGCCAGCAGCCACGGACTAGCTAAGCAGTACTTC
TRBV27	few	TRBJ1-5	TRBD1	CASRGTGDQPQHF	TGTGCCAGCAGGGGTACAGGGGACCAGCCCCAGCATTTT
TRBV5-1	.	TRBJ2-1	TRBD2	CASSLVSSGGFEQFF	TGCGCCAGCAGCTTGGTGTCTAGCGGGGGATTTGAGCAGTTCTTC
TRBV7-6	few	TRBJ2-7	.	CASSYRQDWYEQYF	TGTGCCAGCAGCTACAGACAGGACTGGTACGAGCAGTACTTC
TRBV27	many	TRBJ1-4	.	CASRLSGDEKLFF	TGTGCCAGCCGGCTATCAGGGGATGAAAAACTGTTTTTT
TRBV20-1	few	TRBJ1-2	.	CSANGANYGYTF	TGCAGTGCTAATGGTGCTAACTATGGCTACACCTTC
TRBV4-3	few	TRBJ1-6	.	CASSQDRRLWYSPLHF	TGCGCCAGCAGCCAAGATCGCAGGTTATGGTATTCACCCCTCCACTTT